This T cell receptor beta chain is from a study of lung T cells in sarcoidosis with Löfgren's syndrome (dated by TCRdb to the late 2010s). For context, the study as a whole: Sarcoidosis was described as a granulomatous, mainly pulmonary disease marked by CD4+ T cell accumulation in bronchoalveolar lavage fluid. The repertoire analyses concentrated on Lofgren's syndrome patients.

Reading the germline V gene gives CDR1 MDHEN and CDR2 SYDVKM. V is pared back by 2 bases and J by 3 bases, with 5 bases lying between the germline termini. From its cysteine to its phenylalanine, the CDR3 spans 12 amino acids. The DNA shown is the 36-base CDR3, in frame from base 1. Broader findings and caveats from the paper: In alphabeta pairing analysis, TRAV12-1 was found to pair preferentially with TRBV2, and CDR3 homology was shown by the resulting paired TCRs. Multiple Lofgren's syndrome patients were reported to share TRAV12-1 and TRBV2 CDR3 motifs, a finding that suggests public CD4+ TCR repertoires. The study only suggested recognition of a sarcoidosis-associated antigen, and the antigen remained putative and unidentified. In Lofgren's syndrome patients, relative to control subjects, TRAV12-1 and TRBV2 were reported to be the most expanded V gene segments.

Sequencing was performed on an Illumina MiSeq. TCRdb trimmed public reads at Q25 via fastp, called clones via MiXCR and kept in-frame beta chains. Each CDR3 protein gets just one entry, which takes the most common genes and DNA from the rows behind it. The sample yields 60,000 to 70,000 distinct CDR3 sequences; approximately 21% were counted once. The ten most abundant clones make up approximately 2.1% of the sample. The table lists this clonotype with many counts. No cognate antigen has been identified for it. Nothing much larger sits one base from this clone, and base qualities are not available. The sample consisted of CD4+ T cells from PBMCs. The receptor was isolated from a human donor with sarcoidosis (Löfgren's syndrome or another form), or a control subject (not recorded which). The chain was built from TRBV28 and TRBJ2-7; the D region possibly corresponds to TRBD2 (5 bases align). The sequenced DNA is TGTGCCAGCAGTTTAGAGGGCTACGAGCAGTACTTC. This gives the protein CASSLEGYEQYF.